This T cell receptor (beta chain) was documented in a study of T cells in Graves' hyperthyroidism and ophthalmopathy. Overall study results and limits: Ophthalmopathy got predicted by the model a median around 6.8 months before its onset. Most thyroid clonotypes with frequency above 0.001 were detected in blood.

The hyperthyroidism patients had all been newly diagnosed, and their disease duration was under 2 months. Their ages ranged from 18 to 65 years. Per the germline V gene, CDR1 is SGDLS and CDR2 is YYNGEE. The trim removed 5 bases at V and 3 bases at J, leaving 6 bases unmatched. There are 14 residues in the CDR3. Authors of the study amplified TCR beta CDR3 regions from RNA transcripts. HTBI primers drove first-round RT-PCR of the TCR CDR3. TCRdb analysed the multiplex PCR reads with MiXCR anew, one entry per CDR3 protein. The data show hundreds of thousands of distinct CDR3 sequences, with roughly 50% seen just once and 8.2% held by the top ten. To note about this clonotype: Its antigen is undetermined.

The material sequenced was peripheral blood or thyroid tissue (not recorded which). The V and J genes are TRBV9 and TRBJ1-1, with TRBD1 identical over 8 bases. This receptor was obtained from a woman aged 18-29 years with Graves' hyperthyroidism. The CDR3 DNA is TGTGCCAGCAGTTATCCAGGGGGCCACACTGAAGCTTTCTTT. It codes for CASSYPGGHTEAFF.